The clone carrying this T cell receptor beta chain has only one observation. Its antigen is not known. Trimming took 4 bases from V and 7 from J; bases not matched to a gene: 7. Germline assignment: CDR1 SGHRS and CDR2 YFSETQ. The CDR3 loop spans 13 amino acids. The genomic DNA of each subset was split evenly across several immunoSEQ plates. Original analysis: Without quality scores, immunoSEQ junctional reads could not be filtered like full-length reads. TCRdb's table, derived via immunoSEQ multiplex PCR, lists solely in-frame clones and lacks some. V and J calls and clone size are those listed in that table; D and trimming were worked out from the DNA. The data show some 2 million clones, with 85% to 95% seen just once and approximately 0.13% held by the top ten. This sample stems from a study of shared clonotypes between healthy human individuals. Study overall: CD8 memory received one plate per donor, CD8 naive two, CD4 memory three and CD4 naive three.

General study results and limits: Investigators expected sequencing depth to affect clonotype sharing among donors.

The clonotype originates from a man between 18 and 35 years old in good health. Sequenced sample: naive CD4+ T cells sorted from blood. Documented subset: CD45RA+ positively selected. The V call is TRBV5-1, the J call TRBJ1-2; 7 bases are a match to TRBD1. Here the CDR3 reads CASSVTGTGGYTF. CDR3 nucleotides: TGCGCCAGCAGCGTGACAGGGACGGGTGGCTACACCTTC.